The next 5 T cell receptor beta chains were all read from a single sample in a study of tumor-infiltrating lymphocytes in primary liver carcinoma. Priming with a constant-region primer yielded TCR beta cDNA from 450 to 600 ng total RNA. What produced the TCR beta libraries was three nested multiplex PCR rounds using slightly modified ARM-PCR. The two initial PCR rounds, roughly 10 cycles each, used TRBV1-TRBV30 forward and C-beta reverse primers. Via MiXCR, TCRdb re-called the multiplex PCR reads, giving one row per CDR3 protein. Among around 27,000 distinct CDR3 sequences listed, around 79% were seen once. Bulk tissue was left unsorted, and RNA and DNA were co-extracted from about 19-30 mg of it. Sequenced: liver tumor tissue from sampling region 3. Regarding subset: tumor region T3, left-lateral pole. These TCRs come from a man aged 40-49 years with primary liver carcinoma and hepatitis B virus infection.

This clonotype occurred many times. The V call is TRBV5-1, the J call TRBJ2-7; D is perhaps TRBD2 (5 bases). V was shortened by 1 base and J by 3 bases, with 14 bases between the two germline ends. The CDR3 extends over 15 amino acids. Germline CDR1 reads SGHRS; CDR2 reads YFSETQ. The CDR3 sequence is CASSLLAGRLYEQYF. The CDR3 nucleotides read TGCGCCAGCAGCTTGTTGGCGGGTCGTCTCTACGAGCAGTACTTC. Full variable domain (rest looked up from reference TRBV5-1 and TRBJ2-7): KAGVTQTPRYLIKTRGQQVTLSCSPISGHRSVSWYQQTPGQGLQFLFEYFSETQRNKGNFPGRFSGRQFSNSRSEMNVSTLELGDSALYLCASSLLAGRLYEQYFGPGTRLTVT.

This clonotype is medium-sized in the sample. The chain links TRBV4-2 to TRBJ2-7; 9 bases fit TRBD2. Germline V gives CDR1 LGHNA, CDR2 YNFKEQ. The CDR3 is 18 residues long. With 1 base clipped from V and 2 bases from J, the junction kept 12 bases outside the gene matches. CDR3 loop: CASSQAGAGAGGTYEQYF. Written as DNA, the CDR3 is TGTGCCAGCAGCCAAGCCGGCGCTGGAGCGGGAGGAACCTACGAGCAGTACTTC.

In the case of this clonotype: Because the CDR3 is missing its conserved closing phenylalanine or tryptophan, this is likely a read error. This chain uses TRBV12-3 or TRBV12-4 with TRBJ2-2; tentative D call: TRBD2 (5 bases). The CDR3 runs to 11 residues. Here the CDR3 reads CVTLGAGKLFS. CDR3 nucleotide sequence: TGTGTCACCCTGGGAGCCGGGAAGCTGTTTTCT.

Of note for this clonotype: The CDR3 does not end in the conserved phenylalanine or tryptophan, so this is likely a read error. The J gene is TRBJ2-5, the V gene TRBV11-2, with 8 bases matching TRBD2. Germline trimming cut 5 bases from V and 5 bases from J; bases unmatched to any gene: 13. This CDR3 region has 16 residues. Germline loops: CDR1 SGHAT, CDR2 FQNNGV. The CDR3 spells CASSLTPGGGSETQYS. CDR3 coding DNA: TGTGCCAGCAGCCTAACTCCTGGCGGGGGGAGTGAGACCCAGTACTCC.

Comments on this clonotype: This may arise from a read error, as a much more abundant clone is one base away. The CDR3 loop reads CAYLPGGNEHFF. For the CDR3, the DNA is TGTGCCTACCTCCCCGGAGGCAATGAGCACTTCTTC. This chain joins TRBV30 and TRBJ2-1; a possible D gene is TRBD2 (5 bases). Germline V CDR1 and CDR2: GTSNPN, SVGIG (reference sequence). This CDR3 is 12 amino acids long. Looking up the rest from reference TRBV30 and TRBJ2-1 gives the full variable domain: SQTIHQWPATLVQPVGSPLSLECTVEGTSNPNLYWYRQAAGRGLQLLFYSVGIGQISSEVPQNLSASRPQDRQFILSSKKLLLSDSGFYLCAYLPGGNEHFFGPGTRLTVL.